One sample yielded the 28 T cell receptor beta chains listed below, sequenced in a study of blood T cell repertoires in COVID-19. Clones were sequenced by immunoSEQ multiplex PCR, and TCRdb holds only the in-frame ones, with some missing. Among some 85,000 clones, about 88% were seen once, and the ten largest hold roughly 8.7%. Sample: peripheral blood. The source is a man aged 50-59 years with acute or convalescent COVID-19.

V gene TRBV19 combines with J gene TRBJ1-3; no clear D. Germline CDR1 and CDR2: LNHDA and SQIVND (reference sequence). The V end was cut by 2 bases, the J end by 2 bases, with 4 bases between. This CDR3 is built from 13 residues. CDR3 region: CASSIQAGNTIYF. Here the CDR3 DNA reads TGTGCCAGTAGTATACAGGCTGGAAACACCATATATTTT.

This chain uses TRBV9 with TRBJ2-7; 9 bases match TRBD1. Looked up from germline, CDR1 is SGDLS and CDR2 is YYNGEE. The CDR3 consists of 15 residues. The V segment lost 3 bases and the J segment 6 bases; nucleotides outside the gene matches: 10. CDR3 sequence reads: CASSESMDRGAEQYF. The CDR3 DNA reads TGTGCCAGCAGCGAATCCATGGACAGGGGAGCCGAGCAGTACTTC.

The rearrangement uses TRBV11-2 and TRBJ2-1, with TRBD2 matching 11 bases. The CDR3 extends over 16 amino acids. V gave up 5 bases and J gave up 7 bases; unmatched junction bases: 10. The germline CDR1 and CDR2 sequences are SGHAT and FQNNGV. The CDR3 reads CASSTRLAGNSNEQFF. Written as DNA, the CDR3 is TGTGCCAGCAGCACCAGACTAGCGGGGAATTCAAATGAGCAGTTCTTC.

The genes are TRBV19 and TRBJ1-5, with no clear D. V dropped 3 bases and J dropped 9 bases, with 15 bases sitting between them. Germline values: CDR1 LNHDA, CDR2 SQIVND (reference sequence). This CDR3 spans 14 amino acids. CDR3 region: CASSIPSQDRPQHF. In nucleotides, the CDR3 is TGTGCCAGTAGTATTCCCAGTCAAGATCGGCCCCAGCATTTT.

J is TRBJ2-3 and V is TRBV28; 9 bases match TRBD2. Germline-derived CDR1 and CDR2 are MDHEN and SYDVKM. The CDR3 consists of 17 residues. The junction had 10 bases not matched to a gene; V was cut back by 4 bases and J by 2 bases. The CDR3 sequence: CASSSVGSGGFTDTQYF. The DNA of the CDR3 is TGTGCCAGCAGTTCCGTGGGTAGCGGGGGTTTCACAGATACGCAGTATTTT.

The rearrangement links TRBV6-5 to TRBJ1-3, with 8 bases that match TRBD1. The J segment lost 3 bases and the V segment lost 6 bases, leaving 7 bases of the junction unmatched. This CDR3 is 15 amino acids long. Germline CDR1 is MNHEY and CDR2 is SVGAGI. CDR3: CASSKTGGRGNTIYF. CDR3 bases: TGTGCCAGCAGCAAAACAGGGGGTCGTGGAAACACCATATATTTT.

This clone was observed once. The chain carries TRBV7-6 and TRBJ2-3; 9 nucleotides line up with TRBD2. In germline, CDR1 is SGHVS, CDR2 FNYEAQ. CDR3 length: 16 residues. The V gene end was trimmed by 5 bases and the J gene end by 5 bases; junction bases not matched to a gene: 11. The CDR3 DNA reads as TGTGCCAGCAGCCTTAGGGGGCGGGGGGGAAGAGATACGCAGTATTTT. As protein: CASSLRGRGGRDTQYF.

The chain employs TRBV29-1 and TRBJ2-1, with TRBD1 identical over 7 bases. The CDR3 is 12 amino acids. Germline V gene data show CDR1 as SQVTM and CDR2 as ANQGSEA. With 3 bases clipped from V and 7 bases from J, the junction kept 3 bases outside the gene matches. CDR3 in DNA: TGCAGCGTTGATAGGACAGGTAATGAGCAGTTCTTC. It yields the protein CSVDRTGNEQFF.

This clone was counted between two and nine times. The CDR3: CASSKTGQNYGYTF. Here the CDR3 DNA reads TGTGCCAGTAGCAAAACGGGACAGAACTATGGCTACACCTTC. V usage is TRBV19 and J usage is TRBJ1-2; TRBD1 aligns across 7 bases. Germline CDR1 LNHDA, CDR2 SQIVND (reference sequence). The ends lost 6 bases at V and 2 bases at J; junction bases unmatched: 6. This CDR3 has 14 residues. Looking up the rest from reference TRBV19 and TRBJ1-2 gives the full variable domain: DGGITQSPKYLFRKEGQNVTLSCEQNLNHDAMYWYRQDPGQGLRLIYYSQIVNDFQKGDIAEGYSVSREKKESFPLTVTSAQKNPTAFYLCASSKTGQNYGYTFGSGTRLTVV.

The chain couples TRBV5-6 to TRBJ2-7; D remains unclear. Germline CDR1 is SGHDT and CDR2 is YYEEEE. The length of the CDR3 is 13 residues. V was pared by 2 bases and J by 3 bases, with 9 bases between. The CDR3 DNA sequence: TGTGCCAGCAGCTTTGGTCGGAGCTACGAGCAGTACGTC. Translated: CASSFGRSYEQYV.

The chain couples TRBV6-6 to TRBJ1-1, with D uncertain. From germline, CDR1 is MNHNY and CDR2 SVGAGI (reference sequence). Trimming left V 2 bases short and J 1 base short, with 11 bases between. This CDR3 is built from 15 residues. The CDR3 coding sequence is TGTGCCAGCAGTTACGGGGAGGGCGGGAACACTGAAGCTTTCTTT. Residues: CASSYGEGGNTEAFF.

The J gene is TRBJ1-1, the V gene TRBV30, with D perhaps matching TRBD1 (6 bases). CDR3 size: 13 residues. V was trimmed by 4 bases and J by 1 base, leaving 10 bases between them. CDR1 is GTSNPN, CDR2 SVGIG, per germline (reference sequence). The CDR3 sequence: CAWTGGRNTEAFF. Here the CDR3 DNA reads TGTGCCTGGACGGGGGGCCGGAACACTGAAGCTTTCTTT. The complete variable domain, with remaining parts taken from reference TRBV30 and TRBJ1-1, reads SQTIHQWPATLVQPVGSPLSLECTVEGTSNPNLYWYRQAAGRGLQLLFYSVGIGQISSEVPQNLSASRPQDRQFILSSKKLLLSDSGFYLCAWTGGRNTEAFFGQGTRLTVV.

This chain uses TRBV7-6 with TRBJ1-1; 8 positions match TRBD1. This CDR3 region has 14 residues. Germline-derived CDR1 and CDR2 are SGHVS and FNYEAQ. The V segment lost 3 bases and the J segment 1 base; nucleotides outside the gene matches: 1. For the CDR3, the DNA is TGTGCCAGCAGCTTCGGACAGGGGAACACTGAAGCTTTCTTT. It is translated as CASSFGQGNTEAFF.

This chain links TRBV7-2 with TRBJ2-5; D is unresolved. With 1 base removed from V and 4 bases from J, the gap between germline ends came to 13 bases. The CDR3 is 15 amino acids. The germline gives CDR1 SGHTA, CDR2 FQGNSA. CDR3 DNA: TGTGCCAGCAGCTTAGTTGGCAGCCCAGGAGAGACCCAGTACTTC. The encoded protein is CASSLVGSPGETQYF.

This sequence joins TRBV6-5 and TRBJ1-6; 9 nucleotides agree with TRBD1. This CDR3 is built from 13 residues. Germline CDR1 and CDR2: MNHEY and SVGAGI. Trimming at V came to 6 bases and at J to 12 bases, leaving 6 bases not matched to a gene. The CDR3 DNA is TGTGCCAGCAGCCGGGGGACAGGGCTACCCCTCCACTTT. Its translation: CASSRGTGLPLHF.

This CDR3 reads CASSSARDYGYTF. In DNA form, the CDR3 reads TGTGCCAGCAGCTCAGCCCGGGACTATGGCTACACCTTC. The chain carries TRBV7-8 and TRBJ1-2; no reliable D call. The V end was cut by 4 bases, the J end by 3 bases, with 9 bases between. CDR3 length: 13 amino acids. Germline CDR1 reads SGHVS; CDR2 reads FQNEAQ.

The rearrangement links TRBV19 to TRBJ1-5, with unresolved D. This CDR3 region has 16 residues. The germline CDR1 and CDR2 sequences are LNHDA and SQIVND (reference sequence). V lost 7 bases and J lost 2, with 18 bases in between. The chain's CDR3 is CASTDHSLSGNQPQHF. The CDR3 nucleotides read TGTGCCAGTACCGATCACAGCTTGAGTGGCAATCAGCCCCAGCATTTT. The complete variable domain, with remaining parts taken from reference TRBV19 and TRBJ1-5, reads DGGITQSPKYLFRKEGQNVTLSCEQNLNHDAMYWYRQDPGQGLRLIYYSQIVNDFQKGDIAEGYSVSREKKESFPLTVTSAQKNPTAFYLCASTDHSLSGNQPQHFGDGTRLSIL.

The CDR3 protein is CASSQDSGPNQPQHF. In DNA form, the CDR3 reads TGCGCCAGCAGCCAAGATTCAGGGCCCAATCAGCCCCAGCATTTT. The chain uses TRBV4-1 and TRBJ1-5; D may be TRBD1 (5 bases). CDR3 length: 15 residues. Trimming took off 0 bases at V and 3 bases at J, with 9 bases between the two ends. In germline, CDR1 is MGHRA, CDR2 YSYEKL.

The chain is built from TRBV3-1 (or the pseudogene TRBV3-2) and TRBJ2-5; D gene ambiguous. CDR3 size: 13 residues. Per germline, CDR1 LGHDT and CDR2 YNNKEL (reference sequence). V was pared by 7 bases and J by 5 bases, with 14 bases between. In DNA, the CDR3 is TGTGCCAGCAAAGATCGGGTCCTTGAGACCCAGTACTTC. Amino acid sequence: CASKDRVLETQYF.

This chain links TRBV4-2 with TRBJ2-1, with 10 nucleotides matching TRBD2. The CDR3 consists of 16 residues. In germline, CDR1 is LGHNA, CDR2 YNFKEQ. J lost 5 bases, V lost 5 bases, and 9 bases had no gene match. CDR3 protein: CASSEQAGGRNNEQFF. CDR3 coding DNA: TGTGCCAGCAGCGAACAAGCGGGGGGGCGGAACAATGAGCAGTTCTTC.

In DNA, the CDR3 is TGTGCCAGCAGCTTCGGAGTGGGCGAGCAGTACTTC. Translated: CASSFGVGEQYF. This chain connects TRBV7-2 to TRBJ2-7; D gene ambiguous. CDR3 length equals 12 residues. Looked up from germline, CDR1 is SGHTA and CDR2 is FQGNSA. V was pared by 3 bases and J by 6 bases, with 9 bases between.

This clone was picked up one time. This rearrangement joins TRBV28 to TRBJ2-5; D might be TRBD2 (6 bases). The CDR3 consists of 14 residues. From germline, CDR1 is MDHEN and CDR2 SYDVKM. Deletions cut 3 bases from V and 7 bases from J, with 15 bases between. This CDR3 is CASSFRGGAGTQYF. The CDR3 DNA sequence: TGTGCCAGCAGTTTCCGCGGCGGGGCAGGGACCCAGTACTTC.

The CDR3 DNA reads TGCGCCAGCAGCTCCGGGACTTCCTATGGCTACACCTTC. It translates to CASSSGTSYGYTF. The chain carries TRBV5-1 and TRBJ1-2; possible D gene TRBD1, 5 bases. Germline loops: CDR1 SGHRS, CDR2 YFSETQ. With 3 bases removed from V and 4 bases from J, the gap between germline ends came to 10 bases. The CDR3 is made up of 13 amino acids.

The chain couples TRBV29-1 to TRBJ1-3; TRBD1 is a possible D gene (6 bases). This CDR3 contains 13 residues. Trimming pared 2 bases from V and 2 bases from J, leaving 7 bases between. The germline V gene has CDR1 SQVTM and CDR2 ANQGSEA. The CDR3 DNA follows: TGCAGCGTTGAACGGGACACTGGAAACACCATATATTTT. Its translation is CSVERDTGNTIYF.

The rearrangement joins TRBV9 to TRBJ1-1; D possibly corresponds to TRBD1 (5 bases). This CDR3 has 16 amino acids. CDR1 is SGDLS, CDR2 YYNGEE, per germline. V was shortened by 0 bases and J by 0 bases, with 12 bases between the two germline ends. The CDR3 loop reads CASSVATGPMNTEAFF. CDR3 DNA: TGTGCCAGCAGCGTAGCTACAGGACCGATGAACACTGAAGCTTTCTTT.

The chain combines TRBV27 with TRBJ1-1; TRBD1 is a possible D gene (5 bases). Germline CDR1 is MNHEY and CDR2 is SMNVEV (reference sequence). CDR3 length equals 13 residues. Trimming pared 4 bases from V and 3 bases from J, leaving 9 bases between. The chain's CDR3 is CASSWGQDTEAFF. For the CDR3, the DNA is TGTGCCAGCAGTTGGGGCCAGGACACTGAAGCTTTCTTT.

This clone was counted once. J is TRBJ1-1 and V is TRBV12-3 or TRBV12-4; unclear D gene. The CDR3 runs 13 residues. Trimming shortened V by 0 bases and J by 7 bases, and 9 bases separated the two germline ends. DNA for the CDR3: TGTGCCAGCAGTTTAGCGCCAGGTATTGAAGCTTTCTTT. Its protein product is CASSLAPGIEAFF.

Here the CDR3 reads CASTGTVRNSPLHF. DNA of the CDR3: TGTGCCAGCACCGGGACAGTTCGTAATTCACCCCTCCACTTT. V is TRBV27 and J is TRBJ1-6; 7 bases map to TRBD1. The germline gives CDR1 MNHEY, CDR2 SMNVEV (reference sequence). The junction had 6 bases not matched to a gene; V was cut back by 7 bases and J by 6 bases. This CDR3 has 14 amino acids.